The present TCR beta chain was sequenced within a study of T cells expressing NK-cell markers. In the study overall: HCMV seropositivity marked most of the eight sequenced donors; one was seronegative. Broader study findings: What remained unclear was the HCMV specificity of expanded NKG2C+ T cell clones.

TCR beta cDNA was made by 5'RACE template switching with UMIs. No DNA is given; TCRdb re-called the 5' RACE reads and lists each CDR3 protein once. The ten most abundant clones cover under 0.5% of a sample with around 280,000 distinct CDR3 sequences. Germline-derived CDR1 and CDR2 are SGHTA and FQGNSA. This CDR3 comprises 15 residues. A note on this clonotype: Its antigen is currently unknown.

The TCR was taken from a man between 18 and 35 years old in good health. Source material: blood T cells: a sorted CD56 or NKG2C T cell subset, CD4+ or CD8+ T cells, or bulk PBMC T cells (not recorded which). The rearrangement uses TRBV7-2 and TRBJ1-1; the D call of TRBD1 rests on TCRdb alone, since no DNA is present to check it. The CDR3 is CASSQRLQGNTEAFF.